The next 6 T cell receptor beta chains were all read from a single sample in a study of blood T cell repertoires in COVID-19. Data came from immunoSEQ multiplex PCR; TCRdb stores just in-frame clones and leaves some out. The sample includes around 160,000 clones, 80% to 90% seen only once; the top ten take approximately 11%. Sequencing was done on a sample of peripheral blood. Receptor source: a human donor in a cohort sampled during active COVID-19.

This clone was seen many times. The chain couples TRBV28 to TRBJ1-4; TRBD1 might be the D (5 bases). V was pared by 3 bases and J by 10 bases, with 12 bases between. The V gene's germline CDR1 is MDHEN and CDR2 SYDVKM. CDR3 length: 13 residues. The CDR3 DNA is TGTGCCAGCAGTTTCCCGGGGACTGGAAAACTGTTTTTT. Translating it yields CASSFPGTGKLFF. Looking up the rest from reference TRBV28 and TRBJ1-4 gives the full variable domain: DVKVTQSSRYLVKRTGEKVFLECVQDMDHENMFWYRQDPGLGLRLIYFSYDVKMKEKGDIPEGYSVSREKKERFSLILESASTNQTSMYLCASSFPGTGKLFFGSGTQLSVL.

This clone was seen only once. V is TRBV19 and J is TRBJ2-1; the D gene is possibly TRBD1 (6 bases). V shed 6 bases and J shed 3 bases, with 18 bases lying between them. CDR3 length: 16 amino acids. CDR1 and CDR2 (germline): LNHDA, SQIVND (reference sequence). CDR3 protein: CASRNRDVPRYNEQFF. In DNA form, the CDR3 reads TGTGCCAGTAGAAACAGGGACGTTCCTCGCTACAATGAGCAGTTCTTC.

The rearrangement joins TRBV5-1 to TRBJ2-2, with D unresolved. This CDR3 has 15 residues. The germline V gene encodes CDR1 SGHRS and CDR2 YFSETQ. The V end lost 0 bases, the J end lost 1 base, and 7 bases lay between the germline ends. CDR3 nucleotide sequence: TGCGCCAGCAGCTTGGCCCCCCGGAACACCGGGGAGCTGTTTTTT. Translated, it gives CASSLAPRNTGELFF.

This clone was picked up one time. The chain recombines TRBV5-1 with TRBJ2-7, with 10 bases lining up with TRBD1. Trimming at V came to 4 bases and at J to 3 bases, leaving 7 bases not matched to a gene. Germline V CDR1 and CDR2: SGHRS, YFSETQ. This CDR3 has 15 amino acids. The chain's CDR3 is CASSPRTGGSYEQYF. CDR3 nucleotide sequence: TGCGCCAGCAGCCCGCGGACAGGGGGAAGCTACGAGCAGTACTTC. Full variable domain (remainder filled in from reference TRBV5-1 and TRBJ2-7): KAGVTQTPRYLIKTRGQQVTLSCSPISGHRSVSWYQQTPGQGLQFLFEYFSETQRNKGNFPGRFSGRQFSNSRSEMNVSTLELGDSALYLCASSPRTGGSYEQYFGPGTRLTVT.

V and J are TRBV11-2 and TRBJ1-6; D possibly corresponds to TRBD1 (5 bases). CDR1 SGHAT and CDR2 FQNNGV come from the germline V gene. The V end was cut by 2 bases, the J end by 2 bases, with 10 bases between. This CDR3 has 16 amino acids. The CDR3, as DNA: TGTGCCAGCAGCTTACGCGACAGAACCTATAATTCACCCCTCCACTTT. Translated: CASSLRDRTYNSPLHF. The full variable domain, rest sourced from reference TRBV11-2 and TRBJ1-6, is EAGVAQSPRYKIIEKRQSVAFWCNPISGHATLYWYQQILGQGPKLLIQFQNNGVVDDSQLPKDRFSAERLKGVDSTLKIQPAKLEDSAVYLCASSLRDRTYNSPLHFGNGTRLTVT.

J is TRBJ2-7 and V is TRBV7-6; D is uncertain. In germline, CDR1 is SGHVS, CDR2 FNYEAQ. Between the trimmed V and J ends, which lost 3 bases and 5 bases, there was a span of 14 bases. The CDR3 runs 14 residues. The CDR3 DNA reads as TGTGCCAGCAGCTTGGGCGTCTTTGGCGACGAGCAGTACTTC. It yields the protein CASSLGVFGDEQYF.